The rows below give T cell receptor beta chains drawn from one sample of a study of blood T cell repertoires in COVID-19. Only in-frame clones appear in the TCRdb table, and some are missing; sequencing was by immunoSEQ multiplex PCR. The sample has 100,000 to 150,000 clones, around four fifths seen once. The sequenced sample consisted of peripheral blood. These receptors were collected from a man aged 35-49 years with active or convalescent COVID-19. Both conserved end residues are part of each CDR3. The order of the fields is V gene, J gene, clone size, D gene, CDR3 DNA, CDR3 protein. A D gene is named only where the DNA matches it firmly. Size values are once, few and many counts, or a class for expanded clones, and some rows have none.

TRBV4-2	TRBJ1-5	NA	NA	TGTGCCAGCAGCCAAGATAAAGGGGCGCCCCAGCATTTT	CASSQDKGAPQHF
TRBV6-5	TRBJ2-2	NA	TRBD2	TGTGCCACCAGGCGGGGGGCGAACACCGGGGAGCTGTTTTTT	CATRRGANTGELFF
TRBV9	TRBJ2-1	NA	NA	TGTGCCAGCAGCGTAGCCGGGTGGGCAGGGAAAGATGAGCAGTTCTTC	CASSVAGWAGKDEQFF
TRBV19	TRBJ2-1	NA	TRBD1	TGTGCCAGTAGTATGGGACAGTCTTCCTACAATGAGCAGTTCTTC	CASSMGQSSYNEQFF
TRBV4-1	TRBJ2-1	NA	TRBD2	TGCGCCAGCAGCCAAGAGTGGCTAGCGGGGGTGAGCTCCTACAATGAGCAGTTCTTC	CASSQEWLAGVSSYNEQFF
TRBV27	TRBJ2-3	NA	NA	TGTGCCAGCAGTTATCAGGCCTTTAGCACAGATACGCAGTATTTT	CASSYQAFSTDTQYF
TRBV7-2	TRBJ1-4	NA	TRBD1	TGTGCCAGCAGCTCAAACCCAGGGGGCACGCAAAAACTGTTTTTT	CASSSNPGGTQKLFF
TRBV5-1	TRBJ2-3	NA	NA	TGCGCCAGCAGCTTGGGACGGGGGGCCACAGATACGCAGTATTTT	CASSLGRGATDTQYF
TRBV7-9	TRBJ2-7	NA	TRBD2	TGTGCCAGCAGCGCTGGACTAGCGGGGTCAACTTACGAGCAGTACTTC	CASSAGLAGSTYEQYF
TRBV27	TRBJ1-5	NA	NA	TGTGCCAGCAGCACAGGAGTAGGGCAGCCCCAGCATTTT	CASSTGVGQPQHF
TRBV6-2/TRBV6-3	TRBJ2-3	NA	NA	TGTGCCAGCAGTTACTCCTTTAGGGGAGATACGCAGTATTTT	CASSYSFRGDTQYF
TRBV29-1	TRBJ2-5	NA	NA	TGCAGCGTTACAAGAGGGGAGACCCAGTACTTC	CSVTRGETQYF
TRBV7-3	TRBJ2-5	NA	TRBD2	TGTGCCAGCAGGCCGACCGGGACTAGCGGTCCAGAGACCCAGTACTTC	CASRPTGTSGPETQYF
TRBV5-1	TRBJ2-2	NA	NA	TGCGCCAGCAGCTTGGTTTCAGCGGGCGGGGAGCTGTTTTTT	CASSLVSAGGELFF
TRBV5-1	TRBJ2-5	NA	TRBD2	TGCGCCAGCAGCTTGTCCCCAGCGGGGGGCCAAGAGACCCAGTACTTC	CASSLSPAGGQETQYF
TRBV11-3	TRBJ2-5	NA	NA	TGTGCCAGCAGCTTAGGTCTGGGCACCCAGGAGACCCAGTACTTC	CASSLGLGTQETQYF
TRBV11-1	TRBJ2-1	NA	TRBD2	TGTGCCAGCAGCTTAGCTGTAGCGGGGGGGCGGAATGAGCAGTTCTTC	CASSLAVAGGRNEQFF
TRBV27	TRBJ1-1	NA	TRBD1	TGTGCCAGCAGTGACAGGGGATTCATCACTGAAGCTTTCTTT	CASSDRGFITEAFF
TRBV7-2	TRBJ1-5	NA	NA	TGTGCCAGCAGCTTAGCCGGGTACGGCAATCAGCCCCAGCATTTT	CASSLAGYGNQPQHF
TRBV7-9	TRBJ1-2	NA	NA	TGTGCCAGCAGCCGTGGGCAGGGTGGCTACACCTTC	CASSRGQGGYTF
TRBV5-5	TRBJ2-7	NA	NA	TGTGCCAGCAGTCCCCAGGTATCGCACGAGCAGTACTTC	CASSPQVSHEQYF
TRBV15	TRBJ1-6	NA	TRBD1	TGTGCCACCAGCAGACCCCTCGGACAGGGTATTTCACCCCTCCACTTT	CATSRPLGQGISPLHF
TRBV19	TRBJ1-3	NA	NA	TGTGCCAGTAGTACACCACCCCGAACGGGGTCTGGAAACACCATATATTTT	CASSTPPRTGSGNTIYF
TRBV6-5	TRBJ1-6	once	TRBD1	TGTGCCAGCAGTTACAACCGGGACAGCTATAATTCACCCCTCCACTTT	CASSYNRDSYNSPLHF
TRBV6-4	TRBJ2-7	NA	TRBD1	TGTGCCGGGCAGGGGGCCCCCTACGAGCAGTACTTC	CAGQGAPYEQYF
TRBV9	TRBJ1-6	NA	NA	TGTGCCAGCAGCGTAGGAGGGCCCGGTAATTCACCCCTCCACTTT	CASSVGGPGNSPLHF
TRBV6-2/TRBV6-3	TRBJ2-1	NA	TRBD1	TGTGCCAGCAGCCCCAGAGCAGGGGGCGCTTTGAGAAGCTCCTACAATGAGCAGTTCTTC	CASSPRAGGALRSSYNEQFF
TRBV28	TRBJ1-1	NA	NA	TGTGCCAGCAGTTTACCCACCGGAGGGCGCACTGAAGCTTTCTTT	CASSLPTGGRTEAFF
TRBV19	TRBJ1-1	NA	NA	TGTGCCAGTAGTTCGGAGGGGTGGGGAGGCACTGAAGCTTTCTTT	CASSSEGWGGTEAFF
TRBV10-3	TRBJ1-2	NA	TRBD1	TGTGCCATCAGAGGACAGGGAGAGCATGGCTACACCTTC	CAIRGQGEHGYTF
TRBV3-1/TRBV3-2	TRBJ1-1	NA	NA	TGTGCCAGCGCGGACAGAACTGAAGCTTTCTTT	CASADRTEAFF
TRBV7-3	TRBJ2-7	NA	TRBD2	TGTGCCAGCAGCTTTCTAGCGGGGGGCCCCTACGAGCAGTACTTC	CASSFLAGGPYEQYF
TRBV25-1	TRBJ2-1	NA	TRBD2	TGTGCCAGCAGTGAATTGCGGGGGGATACCTACAATGAGCAGTTCTTC	CASSELRGDTYNEQFF
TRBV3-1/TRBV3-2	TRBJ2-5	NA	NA	TGTGCCAGCAGCCAAGACTTCAGGCTAGCCTCCCAAGAGACCCAGTACTTC	CASSQDFRLASQETQYF
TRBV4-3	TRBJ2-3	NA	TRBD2	TGCGCCAGCAGCCAAGATCTGCTAGCGGATAGCACAGATACGCAGTATTTT	CASSQDLLADSTDTQYF
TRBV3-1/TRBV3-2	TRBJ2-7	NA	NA	TGTGCCAGCAGCTCGTCCTACGAGCAGTACTTC	CASSSSYEQYF
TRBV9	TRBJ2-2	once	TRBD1	TGTGCCAGCAGCTCCGGACAGGCTCCGAACACCGGGGAGCTGTTTTTT	CASSSGQAPNTGELFF